This TCR beta chain was identified in a study of blood T cell repertoires in COVID-19. This CDR3 is built from 15 residues. V was clipped by 5 bases and J by 3 bases, with 13 bases between them. The V gene's germline CDR1 is LGHNA and CDR2 YSLEER. Profiling relied on immunoSEQ multiplex PCR, and the TCRdb table lists in-frame clones only, not all of them. The table records some 250,000 clones, 80% to 90% of them present only once. Sequencing was done on a sample of PBMCs or T cells enriched from blood (not recorded which). This rearrangement joins TRBV4-3 to TRBJ2-2, with D tentatively TRBD1 (6 bases). The TCR was taken from a man aged 40-50 years who had recovered from COVID-19. The CDR3 sequence: CASSLHPGDTGELFF. The CDR3 nucleotides read TGCGCCAGCAGCTTACACCCAGGGGACACCGGGGAGCTGTTTTTT.